This TCR beta chain was profiled in a study of T cell responses to AZD1222 COVID-19 vaccine. The germline V and J ends were trimmed by 0 bases and 8 bases, with 13 bases remaining between them. Germline CDR1 is MNHEY and CDR2 is SMNVEV (reference sequence). The CDR3 has 15 residues. Profiling relied on immunoSEQ multiplex PCR, and the TCRdb table lists in-frame clones only, not all of them. The sample has roughly 140,000 clones, 93% seen once. Notes on this clone: Its antigen is not identified.

Whole-study findings and limits: The donors showed a predominance of white British ancestry and of females, with possible underestimation of clonal diversity. The number of AZD1222 recipients seropositive at baseline was only six. Repertoires were collected only later (after the peak T cell response had occurred). Spike-specific TCR breadth rose after two AZD1222 doses, and depth rose as well.

Specimen: peripheral blood, collected after recovery from COVID-19. This chain uses TRBV27 with TRBJ1-4; D is unclear. The clonotype originates from an adult who had recovered from COVID-19. The CDR3 is CASSLSTGWWEKLFF. CDR3 nucleotide sequence: TGTGCCAGCAGTTTATCGACGGGTTGGTGGGAAAAACTGTTTTTT.